What follows describes a single TCR beta chain. Its antigen is unknown. No base-level quality is on record; no much larger clone is a single base apart. The protocol used for the library was the immunoSEQ multiplex PCR assay. The multiplex PCR relied on a mix of 60 forward primers for TCR Vbeta segments and 13 reverse primers for TCR Jbeta segments. The CDR3 region of rearranged TCR beta genes was amplified from genomic DNA by a multiplex PCR assay. Amplified TCR beta libraries were sequenced as 87-base-pair reads on the Illumina HiSeq System. Per the original workflow: A later analysis tallied tens of millions of unique TCR beta chains across the 666 repertoires, and about 10 million of those chains were shared by two or more donors. Raw reads were error-corrected and collapsed into unique sequences with a nearest-neighbor algorithm that merged closely related sequences to remove PCR and sequencing errors. CDR3 sequences were aligned to IMGT reference sequences to assign V, D and J gene segments. For a sequence to be retained, a match of at least six nucleotides was required to both a V gene segment and a J gene segment. Rearrangements were called productive when the CDR3 lacked stop codons and stayed in frame with V and J; all others were non-productive. Following IMGT convention, CDR3 was defined as the stretch from the second conserved V-encoded cysteine up to the conserved J-encoded phenylalanine. Sequences without an unambiguous match to a single V gene segment were excluded from the earlier analysis of a few hundred of the donors. In an earlier analysis of 587 of the donors, V segments were called functional above 56.7% productive rearrangements and were called segregating when the between-donor standard deviation exceeded 5%. To diagnose cytomegalovirus status from the catalog of TCR beta chain sequences, a statistical classification framework was built. V and J gene assignment, in a later analysis, came from comparing TCR nucleotide sequences with IMGT/GENE-DB human TR gene sequences. The TCRdist pipeline was used in a later analysis to assign CDR3 sequences and most-parsimonious VDJ recombination scenarios. A later analysis defined each TCR beta chain by its CDR3 amino acid sequence plus V-gene family, and excluded reads lacking a unique V-gene family. To address suspected cross-contamination and a sequencing artifact, a later analysis removed 450 to 700 highly shared, low-generation-probability nucleotide sequences. A later analysis calculated a clonal expansion index for each public chain from normalized within-repertoire ranks of inferred template counts. In a later analysis, generation probabilities were computed using a VDJ recombination model fitted to out-of-frame rearrangements, and the results were checked against IGoR. Hypergeometric tests were used in a later analysis to score TCR-TCR, TCR-HLA and TCR-CMV co-occurrence, with a repertoire-size bias correction applied to the TCR pairs. To estimate false discovery rates, a later analysis permuted the HLA or CMV assignments 20 times. A later analysis grouped co-occurring TCRs with DBSCAN, adding TCRdist sequence similarity when clustering within HLA-allele-positive subsets. For co-occurrence clustering, repertoires with fewer than 30,000 or more than 120,000 public chains were excluded, along with five or six repertoires with anomalous nucleotide sharing. TCRdb holds this immuneACCESS table with in-frame rearrangements only. Some clones are missing; in checked studies, unresolved V genes explain under half, and the rest has no known cause. V and J calls and clone size follow that table, whereas D and trimming were derived from the DNA. For this sample there are 95,000 or so clones; about two thirds appear just once. The top ten constitute more than 13% of the sample.

This sample is drawn from a study of cytomegalovirus exposure and HLA in healthy donors (dated by TCRdb to 2017 to 2019). Background on the whole study: According to an earlier analysis of 587 of the donors, 150 million to 200 million T cells yielded 120 million or so unique TCR beta sequences and about 300 Gb of sequence data. On average, around 200,000 unique TCR beta nucleotide sequences were sequenced per donor among about 400 genotyped donors of the cohort, with 15% to 20% of those sequences being non-productive. Donor age, sex, ethnicity and CMV serostatus were collected together with the repertoire data. To predict cytomegalovirus infection status, the study brought together high-throughput TCR immunosequencing, statistical association of individual TCRs with disease status, and machine learning. To decide whether each TCR beta V gene segment behaved as functional or pseudogenic, an earlier analysis of some 600 of the donors relied on high-throughput TCR beta sequencing. The study profiled the T cell repertoires of 500 to 800 subjects by immunosequencing and related them to cytomegalovirus serostatus. A later analysis re-examined previously published TCR beta repertoires from more than 650 donors and added high-resolution HLA genotyping to investigate patterns of TCR occurrence. Roughly 5 DR-DQ haplotypes were handled as single units for association and clustering, since linkage in the cohort was strong. A separate validation cohort of 100 to 150 different subjects was used in addition to the roughly 620-subject first cohort. HLA typing included class I and class II loci at four-digit resolution. The aim of the study was to test whether cataloging public T cell receptors could identify signatures of past pathogen exposure. All discovery cohort repertoires had been generated using a single sequencing platform. The genetic ancestry cluster associated with self-reported Caucasian donors included about 84% of the 300 to 400 genotyped donors. About 300 gigabases of sequencing data and approximately 85 million unique TCR sequences were included in an early release covering roughly 700 HLA-typed donors. In the later analysis, no new phenotypic data were used to find candidate immune exposures; instead, reliance was placed on TCR beta sequences and their occurrence across donors. In a later genetic analysis, genome-wide SNP genotypes for about 55% of the roughly 670 donors were used, and that subset was treated as a discovery cohort. Typing coverage differed by locus: A, B, C, DRB1 and DQB1 were typed in about 629-630 donors, DQA1 in 522, DPA1 in approximately 600, and DPB1 in just under 490. Findings and caveats that apply to the study as a whole: In a later analysis, TCR association rates were found to vary across HLA loci, with the most associated TCRs seen for DRB1 alleles and the fewest for HLA-C alleles. A further reported finding was that TCR beta sequences accurately predicted the HLA-A and HLA-B alleles for most subjects in the first cohort. A later genetic analysis associated a missense DCLRE1C variant with V-gene and J-gene trimming of TCR beta chains, and an independent cohort replicated the association. HLA typing was unavailable for some donors at each locus, so association tests used only the typed subset. At a false discovery rate of 0.05, a later analysis linked under 20,000 TCR beta sequences to specific HLA alleles. A total of 164 TCR beta chains were listed by the study as associated with cytomegalovirus. The classifier was reported to diagnose cytomegalovirus status with high specificity and sensitivity in both the original cohort and the validation cohort. While some public TCRs were present in many individuals, most TCR sequences turned up only very rarely across donors. The 87-base-pair reads could not distinguish some IMGT-functional V segments, including TRBV6-2 and TRBV6-3, so those segments were excluded. In a later genetic analysis, fewer N-insertions in productive TCRs were reported among donors in an Asian-associated ancestry cluster than the roughly 710-donor mean. A cluster of highly shared sequence variants was judged likely to be a technical artifact of the sequencing pipeline. Assigning TCR associations to individual alleles was difficult when HLA alleles, especially DR and DQ, strongly co-occurred. A few of the identified cytomegalovirus-associated TCR beta chains were confirmed in vitro to be specific for cytomegalovirus antigens. It was suggested by the authors that the approach could potentially be generalized to other disease states and immunological phenotypes. Presence/absence analyses assumed roughly uniform sequencing depth across donors, an assumption that may not hold. In a later analysis, HLA-associated TCR beta chains showed more clonal expansion and lower generation probabilities than non-associated chains that were equally common. A later analysis found that most CMV-associated TCR beta chains appeared HLA-restricted, with HLA associations seemingly driven largely by CMV exposure. Because counts were too low, 15 to 20 rarely observed V segments, including chromosome 9 orphons, were left out of the earlier analysis of about 620 of the donors. The only immune exposure information available for the cohort was CMV serostatus. According to a later analysis, parvovirus B19, influenza, CMV and Epstein-Barr virus appeared linked to several top co-occurrence clusters. Correlated functional status among segregating V segments might be attributable to linkage disequilibrium, but an unknown experimental factor could not be ruled out. In this cohort, only TCR beta chains were sequenced, and detectable features were limited by the absence of alpha or paired-chain data. In an earlier analysis of more than 450 of the donors, most TCR beta V segments were observed in productive rearrangements about 90% or about 30% of the time, broadly matching IMGT annotations.

The junction carries 16 bases between V and J, which are trimmed by 2 bases and 10 bases respectively. The CDR3 numbers 14 residues from cysteine through phenylalanine. Just the 42-base CDR3 DNA is kept, in frame starting at base 1. Sequences SGHNT (CDR1) and YYREEE (CDR2) are obtained from the germline V gene (reference sequence). In total, approximately 610 healthy bone marrow donors made up the cohort. At the time of sampling, all cohort members were nominally healthy, though unrecorded immune exposures were likely present. The donor tested CMV seropositive and was one of the 289 seropositive cohort members. A peripheral blood sample was collected from each donor, and TCR beta sequencing was performed on peripheral blood mononuclear cells. The Qiagen DNeasy Blood Extraction Kit was used to extract genomic DNA from the blood cell samples.

The receptor was isolated from a woman aged 45-65 years in good health and CMV-seropositive. Sequencing input: PBMCs. This sequence uses TRBV5-4 and TRBJ2-1; there is no confident call for the D gene. The nucleotide sequence is TGTGCCAGCAGCTTCCCCTCGTCATCCCGGGAGCAGTTCTTC. This is translated as CASSFPSSSREQFF.